What follows is one TCR beta chain and its context. Cells sorted as Tregs were CD4+, CD25+ and CD127-/low. TCRdb re-analysed the 5' RACE reads in MiXCR, keeping a single row per CDR3 protein. The sample lists approximately 60,000 distinct CDR3 sequences; around 21% were seen once. Losses at the gene ends were 4 bases for V and 2 bases for J; bases not matched to a gene: 7. This CDR3 has 16 amino acids. From germline, CDR1 is ENHRY and CDR2 SYGVKD. This chain connects TRBV10-3 to TRBJ2-1; 8 bases align to TRBD2. Specimen: tumor-infiltrating Tregs sorted from the breast tumor. The clonotype comes from a female donor with breast cancer. The CDR3: CAISASTSATYNEQFF. The CDR3 nucleotides are TGTGCCATCAGTGCCTCGACTAGCGCTACCTACAATGAGCAGTTCTTC.